This TCR beta chain was sequenced in a study of blood T cell repertoires in COVID-19. Overall study context: Material from acute and convalescent COVID-19 was sourced from the United States, Italy and Spain. Nucleic acid was either cDNA or gDNA, and it came from T cells, B-cell-depleted T cells, or PBMCs.

CDR1 is MGHRA, CDR2 YSYEKL, per germline. V shed 3 bases, J shed 2 bases, and the junction held 12 bases outside the gene matches. There are 18 residues in the CDR3. This table comes from immunoSEQ multiplex PCR, and its TCRdb copy is limited to in-frame clones, with some not included. This sample has roughly 47,000 clones, with 88% found just once. The sequence derives from a man aged 50-60 years with acute or convalescent COVID-19. V gene TRBV4-1 combines with J gene TRBJ2-1, with 8 bases matching TRBD2. The sample consisted of peripheral blood. This chain's CDR3 is CASSQGFPGLGTYNEQFF. In nucleotides, the CDR3 is TGCGCCAGCAGCCAGGGATTTCCGGGACTAGGAACCTACAATGAGCAGTTCTTC.